The rows below give T cell receptor beta chains drawn from one sample of a study of cytomegalovirus exposure and HLA in healthy donors. Profiled with immunoSEQ multiplex PCR; TCRdb holds only in-frame clones, not every one. This sample has about 180,000 clones; 84% occur once, and the top ten carry more than 0.35%. Sample: PBMCs. The receptors stem from a boy aged 2 to 10 in good health and CMV-seronegative. CDR3s include the opening cysteine and the closing phenylalanine or tryptophan. The order of the fields is J gene, V gene, CDR3 length, clone size, D gene, CDR3 protein, CDR3 DNA. A D gene is named only where the DNA matches it firmly. For some rows the clone size is stated as once, few or many, or as a class when expanded; others skip it.

TRBJ1-2 | TRBV25-1 | 14 | - | - | CASSDEGGGYGYTF | TGTGCCAGCAGTGATGAGGGCGGGGGTTATGGCTACACCTTC
TRBJ2-7 | TRBV2 | 14 | - | - | CASSLKLGAYEQYF | TGTGCCAGCAGTCTTAAGCTGGGGGCCTACGAGCAGTACTTC
TRBJ2-7 | TRBV19 | 15 | - | TRBD2 | CASSIGTSGYYEQYF | TGTGCCAGTAGTATCGGGACTAGCGGATACTACGAGCAGTACTTC
TRBJ2-5 | TRBV19 | 14 | - | TRBD2 | CASRAFGRGETQYF | TGTGCCAGTAGGGCGTTTGGGAGGGGAGAGACCCAGTACTTC
TRBJ2-1 | TRBV4-2 | 17 | - | TRBD2 | CASSQVVVAGAYNEQFF | TGTGCCAGCAGCCAAGTGGTGGTAGCGGGAGCCTACAATGAGCAGTTCTTC
TRBJ2-5 | TRBV4-1 | 16 | - | TRBD2 | CASSGGVAGGGETQYF | TGCGCCAGCAGCGGCGGGGTAGCGGGAGGTGGGGAGACCCAGTACTTC
TRBJ2-7 | TRBV6-1 | 13 | - | TRBD1 | CASSVDRAEEQYF | TGTGCCAGCAGCGTGGACAGGGCGGAAGAGCAGTACTTC
TRBJ2-3 | TRBV10-1 | 17 | - | TRBD2 | CASSDRVAGGSTDTQYF | TGCGCCAGCAGTGATCGGGTAGCGGGAGGCAGCACAGATACGCAGTATTTT
TRBJ2-7 | TRBV30 | 13 | - | TRBD1 | CASSRDREREQYF | TGTGCCTCCTCCCGGGACAGGGAGCGCGAGCAGTACTTC
TRBJ2-5 | TRBV2 | 14 | - | TRBD1 | CASSGLDREETQYF | TGTGCCAGCAGCGGACTGGACAGGGAAGAGACCCAGTACTTC
TRBJ1-5 | TRBV5-8 | 13 | - | - | CASSGPSGQPQHF | TGTGCCAGCAGCGGGCCGTCAGGTCAGCCCCAGCATTTT
TRBJ1-5 | TRBV19 | 15 | - | - | CASSIGDFGNQPQHF | TGTGCCAGTAGTATAGGGGACTTCGGCAATCAGCCCCAGCATTTT
TRBJ2-7 | TRBV29-1 | 13 | - | - | CSVETPSSYEQYF | TGCAGCGTTGAAACTCCCTCCTCCTACGAGCAGTACTTC
TRBJ2-3 | TRBV27 | 14 | - | - | CASSLLVGTDTQYF | TGTGCCAGCAGTTTACTAGTGGGCACAGATACGCAGTATTTT
TRBJ2-5 | TRBV6-5 | 13 | - | - | CASSSSRGKTQYF | TGTGCCAGCAGTTCCTCCCGGGGGAAGACCCAGTACTTC
TRBJ1-1 | TRBV5-1 | 14 | - | - | CASSLGTSKFEAFF | TGCGCCAGCAGCTTGGGGACTTCAAAGTTTGAAGCTTTCTTT
TRBJ1-4 | TRBV28 | 17 | - | - | CASSFGFRSVEDEKLFF | TGTGCCAGCAGTTTTGGGTTTCGGTCGGTTGAGGATGAAAAACTGTTTTTT
TRBJ2-7 | TRBV7-3 | 18 | few | TRBD2 | CASSLTGSGRTTPYEQYF | TGTGCCAGCAGCTTAACGGGTAGCGGGAGGACCACTCCCTACGAGCAGTACTTC
TRBJ1-2 | TRBV5-6 | 14 | few | TRBD1 | CASSGDRGNYGYTF | TGTGCCAGCAGCGGCGACAGGGGGAACTATGGCTACACCTTC
TRBJ2-3 | TRBV5-1 | 15 | - | - | CASSLPLEGTDTQYF | TGCGCCAGCAGCTTACCCCTGGAGGGCACAGATACGCAGTATTTT
TRBJ1-1 | TRBV5-6 | 15 | - | - | CASSFGGRGRAEAFF | TGTGCCAGCAGCTTTGGGGGGAGGGGAAGGGCTGAAGCTTTCTTT
TRBJ2-2 | TRBV5-6 | 14 | once | TRBD1 | CASRGTGNTGELFF | TGTGCCAGCAGAGGGACAGGAAACACCGGGGAGCTGTTTTTT
TRBJ2-7 | TRBV5-1 | 15 | - | TRBD1 | CASSLDGTGGYEQYF | TGCGCCAGCAGCTTGGATGGGACAGGGGGGTACGAGCAGTACTTC
TRBJ2-7 | TRBV18 | 15 | few | TRBD2 | CASSPSRGDPYEQYF | TGTGCCAGCTCACCTTCTCGGGGGGATCCCTACGAGCAGTACTTC
TRBJ2-7 | TRBV19 | 13 | - | - | CASSLRGGYEQYF | TGTGCCAGTAGTCTCAGGGGTGGTTACGAGCAGTACTTC
TRBJ1-1 | TRBV11-2 | 15 | - | - | CASSSWGPLNTEAFF | TGTGCCAGCAGCTCTTGGGGGCCACTGAACACTGAAGCTTTCTTT
TRBJ2-7 | TRBV7-9 | 15 | few | TRBD2 | CASGVGGRARYEQYF | TGTGCCAGCGGCGTTGGGGGGAGGGCAAGGTACGAGCAGTACTTC
TRBJ1-2 | TRBV5-4 | 13 | - | - | CASSLAGAHGYTF | TGTGCCAGCAGCTTGGCAGGGGCCCATGGCTACACCTTC
TRBJ2-3 | TRBV5-1 | 18 | - | TRBD2 | CASSLAGTSGPSTDTQYF | TGCGCCAGCAGCTTGGCGGGGACTAGCGGGCCTAGCACAGATACGCAGTATTTT
TRBJ1-1 | TRBV25-1 | 13 | - | TRBD1 | CASGGPGGTEAFF | TGTGCCAGCGGGGGACCAGGGGGGACTGAAGCTTTCTTT
TRBJ2-1 | TRBV27 | 16 | - | TRBD2 | CARYTPIAGGYNEQFF | TGTGCCAGATATACCCCTATAGCGGGGGGATACAATGAGCAGTTCTTC
TRBJ1-2 | TRBV5-1 | 13 | - | TRBD1 | CASSYQTGDGYTF | TGCGCCAGCAGCTACCAGACAGGGGATGGCTACACCTTC
TRBJ1-2 | TRBV4-2 | 14 | - | - | CASSQDSLNYGYTF | TGTGCCAGCAGCCAAGATAGTTTGAACTATGGCTACACCTTC
TRBJ1-4 | TRBV19 | 14 | - | TRBD1 | CASRDRGSNEKLFF | TGTGCCAGTAGGGACAGGGGTAGTAATGAAAAACTGTTTTTT
TRBJ2-1 | TRBV6-4 | 16 | - | TRBD2 | CASSDRAGVPYNEQFF | TGTGCCAGCAGTGACAGGGCGGGAGTCCCCTACAATGAGCAGTTCTTC
TRBJ2-1 | TRBV7-6 | 17 | - | TRBD2 | CASSPHPGGDGYNEQFF | TGTGCCAGCAGCCCCCACCCCGGGGGGGACGGATACAATGAGCAGTTCTTC
TRBJ1-2 | TRBV5-6 | 13 | - | - | CASSLGGHYGYTF | TGTGCCAGCAGCTTGGGGGGGCACTATGGCTACACCTTC
TRBJ2-1 | TRBV5-6 | 13 | few | - | CASSSGTYNEQFF | TGTGCCAGCAGCTCCGGGACCTACAATGAGCAGTTCTTC
TRBJ2-3 | TRBV18 | 16 | - | TRBD2 | CASSPLAGASTDTQYF | TGTGCCAGCTCACCCCTAGCGGGAGCCAGCACAGATACGCAGTATTTT
TRBJ2-3 | TRBV5-1 | 16 | - | TRBD2 | CASSFGLAEGADTQYF | TGCGCCAGCAGCTTTGGACTAGCGGAAGGGGCAGATACGCAGTATTTT
TRBJ2-7 | TRBV6-5 | 15 | - | TRBD1 | CASSFAGEGAGEQYF | TGTGCCAGCAGTTTCGCCGGAGAGGGGGCCGGCGAGCAGTACTTC
TRBJ2-7 | TRBV27 | 13 | - | TRBD1 | CASRGRQGGEQYF | TGTGCCAGCAGAGGCCGACAGGGGGGGGAGCAGTACTTC
TRBJ2-7 | TRBV19 | 13 | once | TRBD1 | CASTAGTVYEQYF | TGTGCCAGTACAGCAGGGACAGTCTACGAGCAGTACTTC
TRBJ1-1 | TRBV5-1 | 14 | - | - | CASSLLEGETEAFF | TGCGCCAGCAGCTTACTAGAGGGGGAGACTGAAGCTTTCTTT
TRBJ2-1 | TRBV19 | 14 | - | - | CASSTSRGHNEQFF | TGTGCCAGTAGCACCTCCCGGGGTCACAATGAGCAGTTCTTC
TRBJ2-7 | TRBV6-5 | 15 | - | - | CASSYRGGTSYEQYF | TGTGCCAGCAGTTACAGGGGCGGAACCTCCTACGAGCAGTACTTC
TRBJ2-5 | TRBV5-6 | 14 | - | - | CASSLTRGQETQYF | TGTGCCAGCAGTCTAACAAGGGGCCAAGAGACCCAGTACTTC
TRBJ2-1 | TRBV5-1 | 14 | - | - | CASRLKLSSGEQFF | TGCGCCAGCAGGTTAAAACTCTCTTCGGGTGAGCAGTTCTTC
TRBJ2-3 | TRBV2 | 14 | - | - | CASTPGVGTDTQYF | TGTGCCAGCACCCCCGGGGTCGGCACAGATACGCAGTATTTT
TRBJ2-1 | TRBV5-1 | 15 | - | - | CASSVLAPTYNEQFF | TGCGCCAGCAGCGTGCTAGCGCCTACCTACAATGAGCAGTTCTTC
TRBJ2-7 | TRBV10-1 | 15 | - | - | CASSESLGGSDEQYF | TGCGCCAGCAGTGAGTCGTTGGGAGGTAGCGACGAGCAGTACTTC
TRBJ2-5 | TRBV10-3 | 15 | once | TRBD2 | CAISDLAGNQETQYF | TGTGCCATCAGTGATTTAGCGGGGAACCAAGAGACCCAGTACTTC
TRBJ1-4 | TRBV28 | 13 | - | TRBD1 | CASSLGQGEKLFF | TGTGCCAGCAGTCTCGGACAGGGTGAAAAACTGTTTTTT
TRBJ2-2 | TRBV7-8 | 16 | - | TRBD2 | CASSLKRTGGTGELFF | TGTGCCAGCAGCTTAAAAAGGACGGGAGGGACCGGGGAGCTGTTTTTT
TRBJ2-5 | TRBV5-1 | 12 | - | - | CASSLEGETQYF | TGCGCCAGCAGCTTGGAGGGGGAGACCCAGTACTTC
TRBJ1-1 | TRBV6-1 | 14 | few | - | CASSRTEMNTEAFF | TGTGCCAGCAGTAGGACAGAAATGAACACTGAAGCTTTCTTT
TRBJ1-1 | TRBV5-4 | 15 | - | TRBD1 | CASSLGQGWNTEAFF | TGTGCCAGCAGCCTTGGACAGGGCTGGAACACTGAAGCTTTCTTT
TRBJ1-4 | TRBV28 | 16 | - | - | CASSLFRREANEKLFF | TGTGCCAGCAGTTTATTCCGCAGGGAAGCTAATGAAAAACTGTTTTTT
TRBJ1-6 | TRBV5-8 | 17 | - | - | CASSLARGQRLNSPLHF | TGTGCCAGCAGCTTGGCAAGAGGACAGCGCCTCAATTCACCCCTCCACTTT
TRBJ2-5 | TRBV19 | 17 | - | - | CASSIRLWGENGETQYF | TGTGCCAGTAGTATCCGGCTGTGGGGGGAGAACGGAGAGACCCAGTACTTC